This TCR beta chain was identified during a study of T cells after yellow fever vaccination. Findings and caveats of the study: The presence of abundant clonotypes contaminating from the bulk population was possible in FACS-sorted repertoires. Clonotypes found in both CD4 and CD8 compartments made up a small share.

This clonotype was seen only a few times. Its antigen is unidentified. Using its own MiXCR run on the 5' RACE reads, TCRdb lists one record per CDR3 protein. Among approximately 120,000 distinct CDR3 sequences listed, roughly 15% were seen once. Germline CDR1 and CDR2: LGHDT and YNNKEL (reference sequence). This CDR3 has 15 amino acids. The germline V and J ends were trimmed by 4 bases and 6 bases, with 15 bases remaining between them. The TCR sequence derives from a man between 18 and 29 years old who received the YFV17D yellow fever vaccine. The sample was CD8+ T cells sorted from PBMCs, taken 5 days after the yellow fever booster vaccination. The chain couples TRBV3-1 to TRBJ2-2; no reliable D call. CDR3 loop: CASSLLQDRPGELFF. The DNA of the CDR3 is TGTGCCAGCAGCCTGCTACAAGATCGGCCCGGGGAGCTGTTTTTT.